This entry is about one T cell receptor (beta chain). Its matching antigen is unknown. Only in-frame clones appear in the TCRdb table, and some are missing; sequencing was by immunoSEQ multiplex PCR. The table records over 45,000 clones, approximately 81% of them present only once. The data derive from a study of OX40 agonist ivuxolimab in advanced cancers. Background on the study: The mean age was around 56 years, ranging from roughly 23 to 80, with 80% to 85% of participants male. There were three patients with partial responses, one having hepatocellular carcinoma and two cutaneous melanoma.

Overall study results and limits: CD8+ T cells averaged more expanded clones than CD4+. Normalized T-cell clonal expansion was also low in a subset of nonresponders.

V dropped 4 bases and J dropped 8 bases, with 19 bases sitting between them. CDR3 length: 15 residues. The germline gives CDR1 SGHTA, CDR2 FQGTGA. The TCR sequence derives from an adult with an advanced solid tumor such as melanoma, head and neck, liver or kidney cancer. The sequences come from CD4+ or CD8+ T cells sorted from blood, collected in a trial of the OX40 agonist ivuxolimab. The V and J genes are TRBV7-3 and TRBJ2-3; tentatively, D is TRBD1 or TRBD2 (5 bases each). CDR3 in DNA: TGTGCCAGCAGCTCCAGGGCTAGCTACATCGGTACGCAGTATTTT. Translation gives CASSSRASYIGTQYF.